This T cell receptor (beta chain) was sequenced for a study of blood T cell repertoires in COVID-19. Authors' processing steps: Amplification with reference gene primers provided the estimates of nucleated cell counts. Method: immunoSEQ multiplex PCR; TCRdb's copy keeps in-frame clones and lacks some. The V and J calls and clone size come from that table; D and trimming were worked out from the DNA. This sample carries a few hundred thousand clones, roughly 86% of them seen once, and the ten largest clones take around 10%. Germline CDR1 is SGHKS and CDR2 is YYEKEE (reference sequence). The junction had 6 bases not matched to a gene; V was cut back by 3 bases and J by 9 bases. This CDR3 region has 15 residues.

The origin of this receptor is a woman aged 30 to 39 with COVID-19, enrolled during active disease. V is TRBV5-5 and J is TRBJ2-2, with 12 bases fitting TRBD1. Specimen: peripheral blood. The CDR3 spells CASSWDRGLARELFF. The CDR3 DNA reads TGTGCCAGCAGCTGGGACAGGGGGCTCGCCCGGGAGCTGTTTTTT.